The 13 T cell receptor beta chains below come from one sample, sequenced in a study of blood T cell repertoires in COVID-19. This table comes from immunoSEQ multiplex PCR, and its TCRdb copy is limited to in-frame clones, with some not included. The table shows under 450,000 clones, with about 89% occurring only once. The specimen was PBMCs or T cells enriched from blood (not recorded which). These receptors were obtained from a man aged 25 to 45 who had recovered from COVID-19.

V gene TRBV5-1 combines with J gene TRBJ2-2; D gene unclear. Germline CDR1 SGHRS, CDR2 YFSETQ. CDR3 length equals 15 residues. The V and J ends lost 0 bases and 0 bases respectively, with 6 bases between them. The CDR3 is CASSLESANTGELFF. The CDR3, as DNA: TGCGCCAGCAGCTTGGAAAGCGCGAACACCGGGGAGCTGTTTTTT.

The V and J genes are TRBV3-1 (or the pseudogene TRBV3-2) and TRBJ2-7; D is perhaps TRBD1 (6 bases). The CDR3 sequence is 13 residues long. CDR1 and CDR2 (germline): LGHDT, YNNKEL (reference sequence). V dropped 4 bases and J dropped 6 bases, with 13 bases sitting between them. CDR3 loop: CASSLRGMAEQYF. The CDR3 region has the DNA TGTGCCAGCAGCCTGAGGGGGATGGCCGAGCAGTACTTC.

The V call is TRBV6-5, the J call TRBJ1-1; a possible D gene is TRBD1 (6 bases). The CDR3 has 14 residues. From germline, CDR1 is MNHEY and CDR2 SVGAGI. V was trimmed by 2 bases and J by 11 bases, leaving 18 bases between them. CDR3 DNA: TGTGCCAGCAGTTACGTCGACAGGTCCACTAGGGCTTTCTTT. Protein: CASSYVDRSTRAFF.

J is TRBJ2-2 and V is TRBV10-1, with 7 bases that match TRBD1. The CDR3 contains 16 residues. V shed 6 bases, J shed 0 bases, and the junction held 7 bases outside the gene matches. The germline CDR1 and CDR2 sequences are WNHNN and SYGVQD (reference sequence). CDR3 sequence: CASRAGGSANTGELFF. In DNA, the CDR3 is TGCGCCAGCAGGGCAGGGGGTTCCGCGAACACCGGGGAGCTGTTTTTT.

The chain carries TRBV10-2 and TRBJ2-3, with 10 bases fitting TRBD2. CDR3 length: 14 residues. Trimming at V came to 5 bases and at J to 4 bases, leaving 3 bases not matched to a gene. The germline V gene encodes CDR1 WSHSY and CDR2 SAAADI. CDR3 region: CASSRTSGPDTQYF. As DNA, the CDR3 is TGCGCCAGCAGTCGGACTAGCGGACCAGATACGCAGTATTTT.

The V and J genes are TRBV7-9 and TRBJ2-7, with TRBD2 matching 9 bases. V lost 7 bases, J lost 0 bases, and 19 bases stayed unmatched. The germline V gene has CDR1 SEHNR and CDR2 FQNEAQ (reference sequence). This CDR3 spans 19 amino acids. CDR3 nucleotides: TGTGCCAGCACCCCTCGGGTGACTAGCGGCATTCAAAGCTCCTACGAGCAGTACTTC. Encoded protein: CASTPRVTSGIQSSYEQYF.

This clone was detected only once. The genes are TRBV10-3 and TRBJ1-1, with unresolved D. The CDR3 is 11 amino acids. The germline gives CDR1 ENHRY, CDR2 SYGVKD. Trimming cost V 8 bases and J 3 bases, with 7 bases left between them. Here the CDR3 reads CAIESDTEAFF. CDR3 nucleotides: TGTGCCATCGAATCGGACACTGAAGCTTTCTTT.

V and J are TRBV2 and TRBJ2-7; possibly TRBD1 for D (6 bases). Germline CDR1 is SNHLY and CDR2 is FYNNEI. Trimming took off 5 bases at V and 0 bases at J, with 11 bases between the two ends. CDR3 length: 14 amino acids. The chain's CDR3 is CASSRTESSYEQYF. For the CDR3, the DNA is TGTGCCAGCAGTAGGACAGAGAGCTCCTACGAGCAGTACTTC.

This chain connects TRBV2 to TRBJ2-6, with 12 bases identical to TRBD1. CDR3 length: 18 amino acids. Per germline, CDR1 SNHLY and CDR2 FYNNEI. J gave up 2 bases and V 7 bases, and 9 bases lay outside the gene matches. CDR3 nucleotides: TGTGCCAGCATCGTAGCCTGGGACAGGGGGCCTGGGGCCAACGTCCTGACTTTC. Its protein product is CASIVAWDRGPGANVLTF.

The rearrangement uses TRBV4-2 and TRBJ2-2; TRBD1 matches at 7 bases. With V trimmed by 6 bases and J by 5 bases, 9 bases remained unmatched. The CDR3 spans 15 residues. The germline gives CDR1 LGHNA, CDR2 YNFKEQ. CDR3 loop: CASSPRDRGTGELFF. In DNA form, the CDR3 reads TGTGCCAGCAGTCCACGGGACAGAGGTACCGGGGAGCTGTTTTTT.

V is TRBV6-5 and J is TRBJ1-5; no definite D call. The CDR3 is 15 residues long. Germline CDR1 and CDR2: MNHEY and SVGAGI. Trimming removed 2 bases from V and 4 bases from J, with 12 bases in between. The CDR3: CASSYGRGTNQPQHF. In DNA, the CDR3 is TGTGCCAGCAGTTACGGGCGGGGAACTAATCAGCCCCAGCATTTT.

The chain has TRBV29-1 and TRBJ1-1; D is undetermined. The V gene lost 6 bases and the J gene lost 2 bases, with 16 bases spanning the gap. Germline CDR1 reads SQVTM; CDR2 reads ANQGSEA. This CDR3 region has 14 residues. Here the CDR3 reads CSVPPRRVNTEAFF. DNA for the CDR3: TGCAGCGTCCCCCCGCGAAGAGTAAACACTGAAGCTTTCTTT.

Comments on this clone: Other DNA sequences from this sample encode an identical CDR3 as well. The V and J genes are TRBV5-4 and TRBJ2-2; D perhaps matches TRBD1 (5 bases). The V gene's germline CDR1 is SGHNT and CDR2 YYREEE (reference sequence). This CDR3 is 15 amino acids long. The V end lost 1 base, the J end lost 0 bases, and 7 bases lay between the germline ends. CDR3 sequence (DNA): TGTGCCAGCAGCTTGACAGGAACGAACACCGGGGAGCTGTTTTTT. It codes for CASSLTGTNTGELFF. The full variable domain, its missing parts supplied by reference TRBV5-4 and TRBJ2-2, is ETGVTQSPTHLIKTRGQQVTLRCSSQSGHNTVSWYQQALGQGPQFIFQYYREEENGRGNFPPRFSGLQFPNYSSELNVNALELDDSALYLCASSLTGTNTGELFFGEGSRLTVL.